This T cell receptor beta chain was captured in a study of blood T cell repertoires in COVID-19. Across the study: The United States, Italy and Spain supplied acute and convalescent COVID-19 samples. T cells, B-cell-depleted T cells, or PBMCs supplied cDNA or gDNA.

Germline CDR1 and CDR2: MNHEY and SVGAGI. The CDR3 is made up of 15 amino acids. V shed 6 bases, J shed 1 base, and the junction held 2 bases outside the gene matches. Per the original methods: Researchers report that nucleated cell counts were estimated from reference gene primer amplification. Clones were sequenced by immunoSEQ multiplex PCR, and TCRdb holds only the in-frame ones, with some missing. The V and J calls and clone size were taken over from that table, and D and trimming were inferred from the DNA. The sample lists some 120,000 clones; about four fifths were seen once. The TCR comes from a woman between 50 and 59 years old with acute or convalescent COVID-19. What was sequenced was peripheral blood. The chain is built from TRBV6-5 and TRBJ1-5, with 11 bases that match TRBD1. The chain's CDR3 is CASRDRGRSNQPQHF. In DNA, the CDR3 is TGTGCCAGCAGGGACAGGGGGCGAAGCAATCAGCCCCAGCATTTT.